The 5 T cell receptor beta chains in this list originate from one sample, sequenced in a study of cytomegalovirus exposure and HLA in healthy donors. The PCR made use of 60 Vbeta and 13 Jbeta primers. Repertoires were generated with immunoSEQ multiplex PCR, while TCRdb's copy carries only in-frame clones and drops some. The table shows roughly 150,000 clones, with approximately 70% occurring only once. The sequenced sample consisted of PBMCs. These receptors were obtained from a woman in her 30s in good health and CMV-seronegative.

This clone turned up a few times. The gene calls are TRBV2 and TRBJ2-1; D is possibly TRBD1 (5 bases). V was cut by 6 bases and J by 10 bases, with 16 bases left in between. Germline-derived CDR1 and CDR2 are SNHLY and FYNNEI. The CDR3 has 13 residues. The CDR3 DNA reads TGTGCCAGCAGCCGGGCCAGGGTGGAGGAGCAGTTCTTC. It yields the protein CASSRARVEEQFF.

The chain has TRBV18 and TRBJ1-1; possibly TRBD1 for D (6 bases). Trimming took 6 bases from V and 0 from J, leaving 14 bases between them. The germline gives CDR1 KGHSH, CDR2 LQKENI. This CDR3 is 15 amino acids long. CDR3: CASSLWTEMNTEAFF. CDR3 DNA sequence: TGTGCCAGCTCCCTCTGGACAGAGATGAACACTGAAGCTTTCTTT. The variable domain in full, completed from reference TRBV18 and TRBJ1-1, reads NAGVMQNPRHLVRRRGQEARLRCSPMKGHSHVYWYRQLPEEGLKFMVYLQKENIIDESGMPKERFSAEFPKEGPSILRIQQVVRGDSAAYFCASSLWTEMNTEAFFGQGTRLTVV.

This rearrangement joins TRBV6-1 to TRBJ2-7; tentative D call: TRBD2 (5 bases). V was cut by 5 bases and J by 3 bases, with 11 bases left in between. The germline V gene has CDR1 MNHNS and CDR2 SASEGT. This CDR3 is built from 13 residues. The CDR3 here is CASSRTRDYEQYF. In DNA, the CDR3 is TGTGCCAGCAGTAGGACTCGGGACTACGAGCAGTACTTC.

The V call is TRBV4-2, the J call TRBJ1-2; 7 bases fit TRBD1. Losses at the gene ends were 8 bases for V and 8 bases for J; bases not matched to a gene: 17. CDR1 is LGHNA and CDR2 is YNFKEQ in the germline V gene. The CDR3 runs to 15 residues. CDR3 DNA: TGTGCCAGCGCTTCCCCTGACAGGGCTTTGGGGGGCTACACCTTC. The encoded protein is CASASPDRALGGYTF.

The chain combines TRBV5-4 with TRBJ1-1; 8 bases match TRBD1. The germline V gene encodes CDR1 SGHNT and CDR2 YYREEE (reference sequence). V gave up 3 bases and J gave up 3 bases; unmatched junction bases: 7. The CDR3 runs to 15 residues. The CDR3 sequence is CASSSWTGRDTEAFF. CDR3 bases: TGTGCCAGCAGCTCATGGACAGGGAGAGACACTGAAGCTTTCTTT.